Listed here are 28 T cell receptor beta chains from one sample, sequenced in a study of blood T cell repertoires in COVID-19. Here immunoSEQ multiplex PCR was the method, and the copy in TCRdb shows in-frame clones only, minus some. The sample includes about 200,000 clones, over 80% of them seen just once. Sequencing used PBMCs or T cells enriched from blood (not recorded which). Source of these receptors: a woman in her twenties or thirties who had been exposed to COVID-19.

The chain is built from TRBV7-2 and TRBJ2-7; 13 bases align to TRBD2. Per germline, CDR1 SGHTA and CDR2 FQGNSA. The CDR3 loop spans 15 amino acids. Unmatched junction bases numbered 0, after V lost 2 bases and J lost 2 bases. The CDR3 bases are TGTGCCAGCAGCTTAACTAGCGGGGGGGCCTACGAGCAGTACTTC. Its translation: CASSLTSGGAYEQYF.

The chain has TRBV2 and TRBJ2-1, with TRBD1 identical over 7 bases. Germline CDR1 reads SNHLY; CDR2 reads FYNNEI. This CDR3 spans 15 amino acids. With V trimmed by 10 bases and J by 2 bases, 11 bases remained unmatched. CDR3 nucleotide sequence: TGTGCCACCTACATACGGGACAGCGCCTACAATGAGCAGTTCTTC. This translates into CATYIRDSAYNEQFF. Filled out from reference TRBV2 and TRBJ2-1, the complete variable domain reads EPEVTQTPSHQVTQMGQEVILRCVPISNHLYFYWYRQILGQKVEFLVSFYNNEISEKSEIFDDQFSVERPDGSNFTLKIRSTKLEDSAMYFCATYIRDSAYNEQFFGPGTRLTVL.

The chain links TRBV19 to TRBJ2-3, with D unclear. The germline V and J ends were trimmed by 7 bases and 3 bases, with 14 bases remaining between them. The CDR3 loop spans 14 amino acids. Germline values: CDR1 LNHDA, CDR2 SQIVND (reference sequence). CDR3 nucleotides: TGTGCCAGTACCACCCGGAGAGGAACAGATACGCAGTATTTT. Its translation is CASTTRRGTDTQYF.

V is TRBV28 and J is TRBJ1-5; TRBD1 aligns across 8 bases. Unmatched junction bases numbered 7, after V lost 7 bases and J lost 5 bases. CDR1 is MDHEN and CDR2 is SYDVKM in the germline V gene. The CDR3 sequence is 14 residues long. The CDR3: CASKVTGEYQPQHF. CDR3 bases: TGTGCCAGCAAGGTGACAGGGGAATATCAGCCCCAGCATTTT.

This rearrangement joins TRBV5-4 to TRBJ2-5; 8 bases line up with TRBD1. CDR1 is SGHNT, CDR2 YYREEE, per germline (reference sequence). V shed 2 bases and J 1 base; nucleotides not matched to a gene: 1. The CDR3 totals 14 residues. CDR3 nucleotide sequence: TGTGCCAGCAGCTTCGGACAGGGCCAAGAGACCCAGTACTTC. Its protein product is CASSFGQGQETQYF.

This clone was observed a single time. The CDR3 coding sequence is TGTGCCATCAGTGAGTCGTGGGCAGGGGGTCACGATGAGCAGTTCTTC. It translates to CAISESWAGGHDEQFF. The chain links TRBV10-3 to TRBJ2-1, with TRBD1 matching over 7 bases. Germline assignment: CDR1 ENHRY and CDR2 SYGVKD. This CDR3 comprises 16 residues. Germline trimming cut 0 bases from V and 8 bases from J; bases unmatched to any gene: 10.

The chain recombines TRBV6-5 with TRBJ2-7; 9 bases align to TRBD1. Germline V gene lookup returns CDR1 MNHEY and CDR2 SVGAGI. With 3 bases clipped from V and 3 bases from J, the junction kept 3 bases outside the gene matches. This CDR3 has 14 residues. CDR3 region: CASSYGTGYYEQYF. In DNA form, the CDR3 reads TGTGCCAGCAGTTATGGGACAGGGTACTACGAGCAGTACTTC.

This clone was found a few times. The chain is built from TRBV9 and TRBJ2-7; no clear D. Germline V gene data show CDR1 as SGDLS and CDR2 as YYNGEE. Trimming left V 0 bases short and J 3 bases short, with 10 bases between. CDR3 size: 14 residues. The CDR3 DNA reads as TGTGCCAGCAGCGTAGAGCCAGGAAACTACGAGCAGTACTTC. Translation gives CASSVEPGNYEQYF.

Only one count was recorded for this clone. The chain recombines TRBV5-4 with TRBJ1-4; D is possibly TRBD1 (5 bases). V lost 4 bases and J lost 11, with 18 bases in between. The CDR3 totals 14 residues. From germline, CDR1 is SGHNT and CDR2 YYREEE (reference sequence). This chain's CDR3 is CASSHDSGSGKLFF. CDR3 coding DNA: TGTGCCAGCAGCCATGACAGTGGGTCCGGGAAACTGTTTTTT.

The chain recombines TRBV2 with TRBJ1-2; 9 bases align to TRBD1. V trimming: 11 bases; J trimming: 1 base; junction bases outside the gene matches: 14. Germline V lookup: CDR1 SNHLY, CDR2 FYNNEI. There are 16 residues in the CDR3. The CDR3, as DNA: TGTGCCCGCCCGACAGGGGGAAGAGTTGATAACTATGGCTACACCTTC. This gives the protein CARPTGGRVDNYGYTF.

This clone was seen a handful of times. The sample carries other DNA sequences with the same CDR3. This rearrangement joins TRBV12-3 or TRBV12-4 to TRBJ1-1, with a tentative D call TRBD1 (5 bases). V lost 5 bases to trimming and J lost 3 bases, with 7 bases between them. The CDR3 totals 12 residues. Here the CDR3 reads CASSRQYTEAFF. The CDR3 coding sequence is TGTGCCAGCAGTCGACAGTACACTGAAGCTTTCTTT.

V is TRBV4-1 and J is TRBJ1-1; tentative D call: TRBD1 (6 bases). Between the trimmed V and J ends, which lost 0 bases and 1 base, there was a span of 12 bases. This CDR3 has 16 amino acids. The germline CDR1 and CDR2 sequences are MGHRA and YSYEKL. CDR3 sequence (DNA): TGCGCCAGCAGCCAAGATCAGGGGTCCAGGAACACTGAAGCTTTCTTT. It specifies CASSQDQGSRNTEAFF.

The chain links TRBV10-3 to TRBJ1-5; no reliable D call. V was pared by 8 bases and J by 4 bases, with 12 bases between. The CDR3 is 13 amino acids. From germline, CDR1 is ENHRY and CDR2 SYGVKD. The CDR3 sequence is CAIQSQLNQPQHF. In nucleotides, the CDR3 is TGTGCCATCCAATCACAGCTAAATCAGCCCCAGCATTTT.

Regarding this clone: This specimen includes other DNA sequences encoding the same CDR3. The rearrangement uses TRBV6-5 and TRBJ1-1, with D possibly being TRBD1 (5 bases). Germline assignment: CDR1 MNHEY and CDR2 SVGAGI. The CDR3 runs to 13 residues. Trimming took 5 bases from V and 4 from J, leaving 11 bases between them. Written as DNA, the CDR3 is TGTGCCAGCAGTCCTGGAAGGGGCACTGAAGCTTTCTTT. Its translation: CASSPGRGTEAFF.

The CDR3 DNA reads TGTGCCAGCAGCTCCGTCAGGGGCCTAAATGAGCAGTTCTTC. Residues: CASSSVRGLNEQFF. The chain is built from TRBV7-2 and TRBJ2-1; D is possibly TRBD1 (6 bases). Germline lookup yields CDR1 SGHTA and CDR2 FQGNSA. The CDR3 totals 14 residues. With 4 bases removed from V and 7 bases from J, the gap between germline ends came to 14 bases. The full variable domain, completed using reference TRBV7-2 and TRBJ2-1, is GAGVSQSPSNKVTEKGKDVELRCDPISGHTALYWYRQSLGQGLEFLIYFQGNSAPDKSGLPSDRFSAERTGGSVSTLTIQRTQQEDSAVYLCASSSVRGLNEQFFGPGTRLTVL.

V gene TRBV5-1 combines with J gene TRBJ2-1; no clear D gene. Germline CDR1 reads SGHRS; CDR2 reads YFSETQ. Trimming shortened V by 4 bases and J by 2 bases, and 10 bases separated the two germline ends. CDR3 length equals 14 residues. The CDR3 spells CASSEAEPYNEQFF. The CDR3, as DNA: TGCGCCAGCAGCGAGGCAGAACCCTACAATGAGCAGTTCTTC.

The V call is TRBV4-1, the J call TRBJ2-7, with D tentatively TRBD2 (6 bases). The ends were cut back, 0 bases at V and 0 bases at J, with 9 bases in the middle. Per germline, CDR1 MGHRA and CDR2 YSYEKL. The length of the CDR3 is 15 residues. The CDR3: CASSQDSGGSYEQYF. The CDR3 DNA reads as TGCGCCAGCAGCCAAGATAGCGGCGGCTCCTACGAGCAGTACTTC.

The gene calls are TRBV7-6 and TRBJ2-2; D ambiguous. Germline CDR1 SGHVS, CDR2 FNYEAQ. The V and J ends lost 1 base and 4 bases respectively, with 7 bases between them. This CDR3 contains 14 residues. The CDR3 DNA is TGTGCCAGCAGCTTAGATCTACGCACCGGGGAGCTGTTTTTT. Amino acid sequence: CASSLDLRTGELFF.

The rearrangement uses TRBV12-5 and TRBJ2-7; 7 bases agree with TRBD2. Germline CDR1 and CDR2: LGHNT and FRNRAP. CDR3 size: 15 residues. V lost 1 base, J lost 5 bases, and 8 bases stayed unmatched. For the CDR3, the DNA is TGTGCTAGTGGTTTGGCATCCGGGGGGTTCGACGAGCAGTACTTC. Its protein is CASGLASGGFDEQYF.

The chain has TRBV9 and TRBJ2-5; a weak D match, TRBD1 (5 bases). V was shortened by 0 bases and J by 4 bases, with 10 bases between the two germline ends. Germline-derived CDR1 and CDR2 are SGDLS and YYNGEE. The CDR3 is made up of 14 amino acids. The CDR3 DNA reads TGTGCCAGCAGCGTAGGGACAACTGGAGAGACCCAGTACTTC. It is translated as CASSVGTTGETQYF.

This clone was seen more than once but under ten times. This sequence joins TRBV5-1 and TRBJ1-2, with a tentative D call TRBD1 (6 bases). V was pared by 6 bases and J by 2 bases, with 8 bases between. Looked up from germline, CDR1 is SGHRS and CDR2 is YFSETQ. CDR3 size: 12 residues. Written as DNA, the CDR3 is TGCGCCAGCACAACAGGGAACTATGGCTACACCTTC. Encoded protein: CASTTGNYGYTF.

The V call is TRBV9, the J call TRBJ1-5, with D possibly matching TRBD1 (5 bases). This CDR3 contains 14 residues. The germline gives CDR1 SGDLS, CDR2 YYNGEE. Trimming shortened V by 3 bases and J by 3 bases, and 10 bases separated the two germline ends. CDR3: CASSATETNQPQHF. Here the CDR3 DNA reads TGTGCCAGCAGCGCGACAGAGACCAATCAGCCCCAGCATTTT.

This clone has only a few counts. The chain is built from TRBV30 and TRBJ2-2; D perhaps matches TRBD1 (5 bases). CDR1 and CDR2 (germline): GTSNPN, SVGIG (reference sequence). The V end was cut by 4 bases, the J end by 7 bases, with 10 bases between. CDR3 size: 12 residues. The CDR3, as DNA: TGTGCCTGGACAGGGTTTGGCGGGGAGCTGTTTTTT. Translating gives CAWTGFGGELFF.

Only a few counts were recorded for this clone. The chain links TRBV20-1 to TRBJ2-1; D perhaps matches TRBD1 (5 bases). Germline V gives CDR1 DFQATT, CDR2 SNEGSKA (reference sequence). Trimming took 6 bases from V and 10 from J, leaving 13 bases between them. This CDR3 region has 11 residues. The CDR3 sequence: CSAPTQVEQFF. The DNA for the CDR3 is TGCAGTGCACCTACACAGGTGGAGCAGTTCTTC.

The chain carries TRBV18 and TRBJ2-7, with D uncertain. CDR1 and CDR2 from the germline V gene are KGHSH and LQKENI. There are 16 residues in the CDR3. V was pared by 1 base and J by 6 bases, with 19 bases between. As DNA, the CDR3 is TGTGCCAGCTCACCACGATTGGTCCGCGCAGAGGCCGAGCAGTACTTC. Translating it yields CASSPRLVRAEAEQYF.

CDR3 amino acids: CSVEGTVYGYTF. For the CDR3, the DNA is TGCAGCGTTGAAGGGACAGTCTATGGCTACACCTTC. The genes are TRBV29-1 and TRBJ1-2, with a possible D match to TRBD1 (6 bases). V shed 1 base and J shed 4 bases, with 7 bases lying between them. Per germline, CDR1 SQVTM and CDR2 ANQGSEA. The CDR3 runs 12 residues.

The chain recombines TRBV19 with TRBJ1-5, with 9 bases lining up with TRBD1. Germline V gives CDR1 LNHDA, CDR2 SQIVND (reference sequence). With V trimmed by 7 bases and J by 0 bases, 7 bases remained unmatched. The CDR3 sequence is 16 residues long. The CDR3 spells CASMDRGLYSNQPQHF. The DNA of the CDR3 is TGTGCCAGTATGGACAGGGGTCTGTATAGCAATCAGCCCCAGCATTTT.

The CDR3 reads CASSLSGGANTGELFF. The CDR3 DNA sequence: TGCGCCAGCAGCTTATCCGGGGGGGCTAACACCGGGGAGCTGTTTTTT. The rearrangement joins TRBV5-1 to TRBJ2-2; 8 nucleotides line up with TRBD2. V lost 2 bases, J lost 2 bases, and 5 bases stayed unmatched. The germline CDR1 and CDR2 sequences are SGHRS and YFSETQ. This CDR3 region has 16 residues.